These T cell receptor beta chains were read from a single sample in a study of early T cells in non-severe SARS-CoV-2 infection. TCRdb re-called the 5' RACE reads through MiXCR, storing one row per CDR3 protein. This sample carries about 83,000 distinct CDR3 sequences, 12% to 15% of them seen once, and the ten largest clones take about 1.5%. Material: whole blood. The receptors here all came from an adult who was a healthcare worker with PCR-confirmed SARS-CoV-2 infection or an uninfected control (not recorded which). CDR3s include the opening cysteine and the closing phenylalanine or tryptophan. A D gene is named only where the DNA matches it firmly. Clone size is not always given. Where it is, it says once, few, many or a class for expanded clones.

j_call v_call clone_size d_call cdr3_aa cdr3_nt
TRBJ2-7 TRBV20-1 . TRBD2 CSARDLAGAVYEQYF TGCAGTGCTAGGGACCTAGCGGGGGCAGTCTACGAGCAGTACTTC
TRBJ1-6 TRBV20-1 many . CSARATALGSPLHF TGCAGTGCTAGAGCGACGGCATTAGGTTCACCCCTCCACTTT
TRBJ2-5 TRBV7-9 many . CASMRYGGETQYF TGTGCCAGCATGCGATACGGAGGAGAGACCCAGTACTTC
TRBJ2-7 TRBV14 few TRBD2 CASSQESLVIGTVNKRGPYEQYF TGTGCCAGCAGCCAAGAGTCCCTGGTCATCGGCACCGTCAACAAGCGGGGCCCCTACGAGCAGTACTTC
TRBJ1-6 TRBV7-3 many . CATILRIGVSPLHF TGTGCCACCATCTTACGGATCGGGGTTTCACCCCTCCACTTT
TRBJ2-1 TRBV6-1 . TRBD2 CASSALAGSGVAYNEQFF TGTGCCAGCAGTGCCCTCGCAGGGAGCGGGGTCGCCTACAATGAGCAGTTCTTC
TRBJ2-1 TRBV29-1 few . CSVDREVYNEQFF TGCAGCGTTGACAGGGAGGTATACAATGAGCAGTTCTTC
TRBJ2-2 TRBV7-9 . TRBD2 CASSLGLAGSLNTGELFF TGTGCCAGCAGCCTCGGACTAGCGGGGTCCCTGAACACCGGGGAGCTGTTTTTT
TRBJ1-5 TRBV7-2 few TRBD1 CASSLRQGMGSNQPQHF TGTGCCAGCAGCTTAAGACAGGGGATGGGTAGCAATCAGCCCCAGCATTTT
TRBJ2-5 TRBV6-5 . TRBD1 CASRKTGKETQYF TGTGCCAGCAGAAAGACAGGGAAAGAGACCCAGTACTTC
TRBJ1-1 TRBV29-1 few TRBD1 CSVEPQGAPPVPFF TGCAGCGTTGAACCACAGGGGGCTCCCCCCGTGCCTTTCTTT
TRBJ1-3 TRBV2 . . CAGTVSGNTIYF TGTGCAGGGACGGTCTCTGGAAACACCATATATTTT
TRBJ1-1 TRBV18 many TRBD1 CASSPPRRQGDTEAFF TGTGCCAGCTCCCCGCCAAGAAGACAGGGGGACACTGAAGCTTTCTTT
TRBJ2-5 TRBV5-1 many TRBD1 CASSLAGQAQETQYF TGCGCCAGCAGCTTGGCCGGACAGGCACAAGAGACCCAGTACTTC
TRBJ1-5 TRBV30 few . CAWSDLNLNQPQHF TGTGCCTGGAGTGATCTAAACCTCAATCAGCCCCAGCATTTT
TRBJ2-1 TRBV5-6 . TRBD2 CASSRGLEAEQFF TGTGCCAGCAGCAGGGGACTAGAGGCTGAGCAGTTCTTC
TRBJ2-1 TRBV12-3/TRBV12-4 many TRBD2 CASRVPGGGNNEQFF TGTGCCAGCAGAGTCCCAGGCGGGGGAAACAATGAGCAGTTCTTC
TRBJ2-7 TRBV11-2 many . CASSLGHAGTYEQYF TGTGCCAGCAGCTTAGGTCATGCGGGGACCTACGAGCAGTACTTC
TRBJ1-1 TRBV6-4 many . CASSPGGASVEAFF TGTGCCAGCAGTCCGGGGGGCGCTTCCGTCGAAGCTTTCTTT
TRBJ2-2 TRBV29-1 many TRBD1 CSAWTGQGGELFF TGCAGCGCGTGGACAGGTCAAGGAGGCGAGCTGTTTTTT
TRBJ2-7 TRBV2 many . CASRAGSWSGSYEQYF TGTGCCAGCAGGGCCGGTTCGTGGAGTGGTTCCTACGAGCAGTACTTC
TRBJ1-2 TRBV27 many TRBD1 CASSLSGGGQGGYGYTF TGTGCCAGCAGTTTATCCGGGGGGGGACAGGGAGGATATGGCTACACCTTC
TRBJ1-2 TRBV3-1 few . CASSQDTGGYGYTF TGTGCCAGCAGCCAAGATACGGGAGGCTATGGCTACACCTTC
TRBJ1-5 TRBV20-1 many . CSARPGTNSNQPQHF TGCAGTGCTAGACCAGGCACGAATAGCAATCAGCCCCAGCATTTT
TRBJ1-1 TRBV13 . . CASSLGVAWTEAFF TGTGCCAGCAGCTTAGGGGTAGCGTGGACTGAAGCTTTCTTT
TRBJ2-7 TRBV7-2 few . CASSSPGTSYEQYF TGTGCCAGCAGCTCCCCCGGGACAAGTTACGAGCAGTACTTC
TRBJ1-1 TRBV11-2 . . CASSLDLSRSPFF TGTGCCAGCAGCTTAGATCTTAGCAGGAGTCCTTTCTTT
TRBJ2-7 TRBV7-8 many . CASSLGGTYEQYF TGTGCCAGCAGCTTAGGTGGGACCTACGAGCAGTACTTC
TRBJ1-1 TRBV29-1 many . CSVEWRGTEAFF TGCAGCGTGGAGTGGCGGGGCACTGAAGCTTTCTTT
TRBJ1-4 TRBV10-3 few TRBD1 CAISPQGDPHEKLFF TGTGCCATCAGCCCCCAGGGGGACCCTCATGAAAAACTGTTTTTT
TRBJ2-3 TRBV14 . . CASSQGGMMREPTDTQYF TGTGCCAGCAGCCAAGGGGGGATGATGAGGGAACCCACAGATACGCAGTATTTT
TRBJ2-2 TRBV27 . TRBD2 CASSLSLSLAGSNTGELFF TGTGCCAGCAGTTTATCCCTATCCCTAGCGGGGTCGAACACCGGGGAGCTGTTTTTT
TRBJ1-5 TRBV12-3/TRBV12-4 few . CASRLEGRGQPQHF TGTGCCAGCAGGTTAGAGGGGCGAGGTCAGCCCCAGCATTTT
TRBJ2-5 TRBV11-2 many . CASSLTLLQETQYF TGTGCCAGCAGCCTGACACTTCTGCAGGAGACCCAGTACTTC
TRBJ2-3 TRBV29-1 few . CSVEASSTDTQYF TGCAGCGTTGAAGCCTCCAGCACAGATACGCAGTATTTT
TRBJ1-6 TRBV7-8 . . CASSDLDSSYNSPLHF TGTGCCAGCAGCGACCTGGACAGCTCCTATAATTCACCCCTCCATTTT
TRBJ2-1 TRBV7-6 many . CASSRGSSVVDEQFF TGTGCCAGCAGCAGGGGATCCTCGGTTGTGGATGAGCAGTTCTTC
TRBJ1-1 TRBV10-3 few TRBD1 CAISESTGGRTEAFF TGTGCCATCAGTGAGTCGACAGGGGGGAGGACTGAAGCTTTCTTT
TRBJ1-5 TRBV20-1 . TRBD1 CSAQDRTGNQPQHF TGCAGTGCACAGGACAGGACTGGCAATCAGCCCCAGCATTTT
TRBJ1-1 TRBV18 many . CASSPYKNTEAFF TGTGCCAGCTCACCATACAAGAACACTGAAGCTTTCTTT
TRBJ1-3 TRBV6-6 many . CASSYSETSNTIYF TGTGCCAGCAGTTACTCCGAGACCTCAAACACCATATATTTT